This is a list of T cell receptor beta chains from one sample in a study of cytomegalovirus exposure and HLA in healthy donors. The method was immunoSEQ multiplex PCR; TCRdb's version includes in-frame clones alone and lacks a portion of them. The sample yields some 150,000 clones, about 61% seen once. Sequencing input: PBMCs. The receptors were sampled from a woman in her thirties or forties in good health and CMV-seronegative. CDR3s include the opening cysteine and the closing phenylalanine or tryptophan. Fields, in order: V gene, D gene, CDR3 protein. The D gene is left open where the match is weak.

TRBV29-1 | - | CSGGSGSWNEQFF
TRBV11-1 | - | CASSQGDSPTNEKLFF
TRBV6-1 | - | CATSAGPGANVLTF
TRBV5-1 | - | CASSLGPIQGTYTGELFF
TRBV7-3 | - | CASSLIANTGELFF
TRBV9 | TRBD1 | CASSALGQGVQGYTF
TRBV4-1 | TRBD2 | CASSQYEAGGPDTQYF
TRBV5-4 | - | CASSLTADRPYEQYF
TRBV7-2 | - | CASSSYREYTEAFF
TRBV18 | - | CASSPGAPATGYYGYTF
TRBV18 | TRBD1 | CASSPSQGDTEAFF
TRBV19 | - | CASSTHRARVTEAFF
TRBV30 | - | CAWARGLGETQYF
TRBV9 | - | CASSVGRAGPAGTEAFF
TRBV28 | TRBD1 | CASSPPRGPLHF
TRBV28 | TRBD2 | CASEGLARETQYF
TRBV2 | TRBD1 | CASMVDRGGNQPQHF
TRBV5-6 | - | CASSSPSQGQNTIYF
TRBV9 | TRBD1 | CASSPWTGGLENTIYF
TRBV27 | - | CASFGLAAYEQYF
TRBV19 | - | CASRGGMGTEAFF
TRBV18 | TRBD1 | CASSPLARRGQGGTEAFF
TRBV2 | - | CASSEPARVAFF
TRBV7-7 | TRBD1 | CASSLGDSETQYF
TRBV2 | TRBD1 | CASSKGGIGREKLFF
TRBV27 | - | CASSQLDQPQHF
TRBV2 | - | CASSGIPTGSGNQPQHF
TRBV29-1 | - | CSVLEEGYNEQFF
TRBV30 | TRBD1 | CAWSRDRGNEQFF
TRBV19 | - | CASRDWTANSLNTEAFF
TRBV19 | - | CASSIIGKGLGNQPQHF
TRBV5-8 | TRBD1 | CASSFLITGGEAGELFF
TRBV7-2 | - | CASSYIPTGGINTGELFF
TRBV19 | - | CASSAARVRNQPQHF
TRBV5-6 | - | CASSYSSVYTF
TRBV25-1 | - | CASSEEGLSYNEQFF
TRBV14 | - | CASSLRASGTDTQYF
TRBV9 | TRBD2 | CASPPMGTRDTGELFF
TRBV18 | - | CASSPEVHEQYF
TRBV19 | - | CASSISGIQGPEAFF
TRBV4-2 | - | CASGSLGGRDQETQYF
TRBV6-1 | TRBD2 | CASSSGLAVYEQYF
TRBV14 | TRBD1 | CASSPRNRGLYGYTF
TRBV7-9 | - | CASSLASSNTEAFF
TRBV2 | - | CASSETAGDSYEQYF
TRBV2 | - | CASTWTDSNQPQHF